The rows below give T cell receptor beta chains drawn from one sample of a study of T cells expressing NK-cell markers. TCRdb reworked the 5' RACE reads into one entry per CDR3 protein, no DNA. This sample's table has 550,000 or so distinct CDR3 sequences. The sequencing sample was made of blood T cells: a sorted CD56 or NKG2C T cell subset, CD4+ or CD8+ T cells, or bulk PBMC T cells (not recorded which). Source of these receptors: a man aged 18 to 29 in good health. CDR3s include the opening cysteine and the closing phenylalanine or tryptophan. Each record gives: J gene, V gene, CDR3 protein.

j_gene: TRBJ2-5
v_gene: TRBV25-1
CDR3aa: CASSESRYRETQYF

j_gene: TRBJ2-4
v_gene: TRBV29-1
CDR3aa: CSVATGSLNIQYF

j_gene: TRBJ2-7
v_gene: TRBV25-1
CDR3aa: CASSEPGINLHEQYF

j_gene: TRBJ2-1
v_gene: TRBV12-3/TRBV12-4
CDR3aa: CASRLKRELMNEQFF

j_gene: TRBJ1-1
v_gene: TRBV7-2
CDR3aa: CASSANWATEAFF

j_gene: TRBJ1-4
v_gene: TRBV29-1
CDR3aa: CSARQVEKLFF

j_gene: TRBJ2-1
v_gene: TRBV7-2
CDR3aa: CASSQNPGRVQQFF

j_gene: TRBJ2-1
v_gene: TRBV6-1
CDR3aa: CASSPRSSGVDEQFF

j_gene: TRBJ2-3
v_gene: TRBV6-1
CDR3aa: CASSDGGTALDTQYF

j_gene: TRBJ2-1
v_gene: TRBV7-9
CDR3aa: CASSPRIYNEQFF

j_gene: TRBJ2-1
v_gene: TRBV7-9
CDR3aa: CASSLSSGQGIDEQFF

j_gene: TRBJ2-4
v_gene: TRBV27
CDR3aa: CASRALFGYDIQYF

j_gene: TRBJ2-5
v_gene: TRBV27
CDR3aa: CASSFFAGGQETQYF

j_gene: TRBJ1-2
v_gene: TRBV7-2
CDR3aa: CASSLGPSGYGYTF

j_gene: TRBJ2-4
v_gene: TRBV5-5
CDR3aa: CASSLISSVAKNIQYF

j_gene: TRBJ2-3
v_gene: TRBV20-1
CDR3aa: CSAGSGSNTQYF

j_gene: TRBJ2-7
v_gene: TRBV12-3/TRBV12-4
CDR3aa: CASSSSREDREQYF

j_gene: TRBJ1-2
v_gene: TRBV20-1
CDR3aa: CSARGPGAYGYTF

j_gene: TRBJ2-1
v_gene: TRBV9
CDR3aa: CASSFRLESAPNEQFF

j_gene: TRBJ2-2
v_gene: TRBV28
CDR3aa: CAWGRRGGELFF

j_gene: TRBJ2-7
v_gene: TRBV5-1
CDR3aa: CASSLRLAGRDEQYF

j_gene: TRBJ2-1
v_gene: TRBV29-1
CDR3aa: CSVRPGLAGGPYNEQFF

j_gene: TRBJ1-1
v_gene: TRBV2
CDR3aa: CASSDGRPNTEAFF

j_gene: TRBJ2-5
v_gene: TRBV18
CDR3aa: CASSPGLAGVSETQYF

j_gene: TRBJ2-5
v_gene: TRBV6-1
CDR3aa: CASRKGMMETQYF

j_gene: TRBJ2-3
v_gene: TRBV29-1
CDR3aa: CSVEGGDFTDTQYF

j_gene: TRBJ1-4
v_gene: TRBV7-8
CDR3aa: CASSLASGRVFATNEKLFF

j_gene: TRBJ2-4
v_gene: TRBV6-5
CDR3aa: CASSSAGLSNIQYF

j_gene: TRBJ2-1
v_gene: TRBV12-3/TRBV12-4
CDR3aa: CASSFFGEGREQFF